Listed here are 2 T cell receptor beta chains from one sample, sequenced in a study of shared clonotypes between healthy human individuals. The assay was immunoSEQ multiplex PCR, and TCRdb's table has in-frame clones only and misses some. This repertoire shows about 2.1 million clones, about 94% found once; its top ten account for approximately 1.6%. Naive CD8 cells comprised CD45RO-negative, CCR7-positively selected cells, excluding terminally differentiated effector memory CD45RA+ cells. The sequenced material came from naive CD8+ T cells from PBMCs. The receptor set was obtained from a man aged 18 to 29 in good health. Some clones in this sample may be carry-over from other donors' samples.

This chain uses TRBV6-5 with TRBJ2-5; tentative D call: TRBD2 (5 bases). The CDR3 runs 13 residues. Germline V lookup: CDR1 MNHEY, CDR2 SVGAGI. V was trimmed by 5 bases and J by 5 bases, leaving 12 bases between them. CDR3 amino acids: CASSPWPGETQYF. The CDR3 region has the DNA TGTGCCAGCAGTCCCTGGCCGGGGGAGACCCAGTACTTC.

The rearrangement joins TRBV15 to TRBJ1-4, with a possible D match to TRBD1 (5 bases). Looked up from germline, CDR1 is LNHNV and CDR2 is YYDKDF (reference sequence). Trimming shortened V by 5 bases and J by 5 bases, and 12 bases separated the two germline ends. CDR3 size: 14 residues. The CDR3, as DNA: TGTGCCACCAGCGATCGGCGGGGCAATGAAAAACTGTTTTTT. Translation gives CATSDRRGNEKLFF.